This TCR beta chain appears in the sequencing data of a study of blood T cell repertoires in COVID-19. Study details: The cDNA or gDNA used as material had been derived from T cells, B-cell-depleted T cells, or PBMCs.

CDR3 size: 16 residues. Germline V lookup: CDR1 SNHLY, CDR2 FYNNEI. J lost 4 bases, V lost 7 bases, and 5 bases had no gene match. As handled by the study authors: Cell counts per sample came from amplifying reference gene primers. Profiling relied on immunoSEQ multiplex PCR, and the TCRdb table lists in-frame clones only, not all of them. V, J and clone size are those of that table, while D and trimming were read from the DNA. In the table there are around 320,000 clones, about 91% of which are singletons. Material: peripheral blood. The gene calls are TRBV2 and TRBJ1-6; TRBD1 matches at 12 bases. This TCR derives from a woman aged 25 to 45 who had recovered from COVID-19. This chain's CDR3 is CASNRDRGLYNSPLHF. The CDR3 DNA reads TGTGCCAGCAACCGGGACAGGGGGCTTTATAATTCACCCCTCCACTTT.